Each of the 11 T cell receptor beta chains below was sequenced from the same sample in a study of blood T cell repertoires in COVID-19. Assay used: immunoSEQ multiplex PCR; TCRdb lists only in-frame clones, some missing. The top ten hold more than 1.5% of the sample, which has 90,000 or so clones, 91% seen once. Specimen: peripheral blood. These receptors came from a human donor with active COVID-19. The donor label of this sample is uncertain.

This CDR3 reads CASSQSTGGGSYEQYF. CDR3 bases: TGTGCCAGCAGCCAATCGACAGGGGGTGGCTCCTACGAGCAGTACTTC. The V call is TRBV6-6, the J call TRBJ2-7; TRBD1 matches at 9 bases. Trimming cost V 6 bases and J 0 bases; bases outside gene matches: 9. The CDR3 spans 16 residues. Germline CDR1 reads MNHNY; CDR2 reads SVGAGI (reference sequence).

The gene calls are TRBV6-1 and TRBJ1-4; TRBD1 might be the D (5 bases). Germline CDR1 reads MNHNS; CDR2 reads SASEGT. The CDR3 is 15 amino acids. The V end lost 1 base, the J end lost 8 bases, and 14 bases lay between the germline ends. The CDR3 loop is CASSEVGRVKEKLFF. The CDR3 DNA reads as TGTGCCAGCAGTGAAGTTGGCAGGGTTAAGGAAAAACTGTTTTTT.

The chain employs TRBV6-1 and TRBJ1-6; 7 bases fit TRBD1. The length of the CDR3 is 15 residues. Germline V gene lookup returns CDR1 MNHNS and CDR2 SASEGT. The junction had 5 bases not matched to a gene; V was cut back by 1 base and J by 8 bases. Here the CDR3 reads CASSEGQGGDSPLHF. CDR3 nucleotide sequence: TGTGCCAGCAGTGAAGGACAGGGAGGTGATTCACCCCTCCACTTT.

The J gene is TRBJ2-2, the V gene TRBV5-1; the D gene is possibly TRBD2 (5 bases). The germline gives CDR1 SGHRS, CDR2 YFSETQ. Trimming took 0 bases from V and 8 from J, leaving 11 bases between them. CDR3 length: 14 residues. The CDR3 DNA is TGCGCCAGCAGCTTGGTCCGGAGGAGAGGGGAGCTGTTTTTT. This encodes CASSLVRRRGELFF.

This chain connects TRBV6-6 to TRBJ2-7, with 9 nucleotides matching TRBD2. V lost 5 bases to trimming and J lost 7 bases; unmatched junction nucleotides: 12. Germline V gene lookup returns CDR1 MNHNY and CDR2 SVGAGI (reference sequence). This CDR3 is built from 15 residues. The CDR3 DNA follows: TGTGCCAGCAGTCTCATTCTAGCGGGACCTAGGGAGCAGTACTTC. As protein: CASSLILAGPREQYF.

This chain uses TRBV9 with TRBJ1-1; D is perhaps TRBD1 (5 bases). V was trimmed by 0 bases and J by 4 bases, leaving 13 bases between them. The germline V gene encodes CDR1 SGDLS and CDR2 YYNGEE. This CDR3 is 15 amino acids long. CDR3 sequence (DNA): TGTGCCAGCAGCGTAGCTGGGGGGAGCGCCACTGAAGCTTTCTTT. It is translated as CASSVAGGSATEAFF.

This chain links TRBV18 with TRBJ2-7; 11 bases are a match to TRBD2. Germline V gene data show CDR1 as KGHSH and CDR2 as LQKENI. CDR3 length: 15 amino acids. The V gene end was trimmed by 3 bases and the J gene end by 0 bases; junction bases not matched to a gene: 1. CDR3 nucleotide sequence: TGTGCCAGCTCACCGACTAGCGGGAACTCCTACGAGCAGTACTTC. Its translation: CASSPTSGNSYEQYF.

The CDR3: CASSPMGRGGNTEAFF. Written as DNA, the CDR3 is TGTGCCAGTAGTCCCATGGGGAGGGGGGGAAACACTGAAGCTTTCTTT. The rearrangement uses TRBV19 and TRBJ1-1, with D possibly matching TRBD1 (6 bases). V was clipped by 5 bases and J by 2 bases, with 18 bases between them. CDR3 length equals 16 residues. Looked up from germline, CDR1 is LNHDA and CDR2 is SQIVND (reference sequence).

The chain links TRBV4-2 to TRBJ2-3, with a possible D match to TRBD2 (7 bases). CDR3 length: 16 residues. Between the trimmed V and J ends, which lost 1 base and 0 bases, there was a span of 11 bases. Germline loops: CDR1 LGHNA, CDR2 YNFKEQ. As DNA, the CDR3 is TGTGCCAGCAGCCAAGGAGGGGGGGTTAGCACAGATACGCAGTATTTT. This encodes CASSQGGGVSTDTQYF.

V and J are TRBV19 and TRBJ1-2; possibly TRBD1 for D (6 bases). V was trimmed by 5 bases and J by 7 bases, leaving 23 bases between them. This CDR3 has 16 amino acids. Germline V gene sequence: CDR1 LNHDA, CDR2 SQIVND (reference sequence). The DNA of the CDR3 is TGTGCCAGTAGTCCCTTGGGGGCGAGGTTCAAGAGTGGCTACACCTTC. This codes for CASSPLGARFKSGYTF.

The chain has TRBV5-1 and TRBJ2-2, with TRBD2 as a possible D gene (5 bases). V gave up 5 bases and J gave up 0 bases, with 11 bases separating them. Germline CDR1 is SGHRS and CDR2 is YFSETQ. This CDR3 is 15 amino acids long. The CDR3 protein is CASSARATNTGELFF. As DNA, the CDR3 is TGCGCCAGCAGTGCGAGGGCGACGAACACCGGGGAGCTGTTTTTT.